This is a list of T cell receptor beta chains from one sample in a study of lymphopenia after photon versus proton radiotherapy. The method was immunoSEQ multiplex PCR; TCRdb's version includes in-frame clones alone and lacks a portion of them. Among 20,000 to 25,000 clones listed, about 85% were seen once. The sample consisted of peripheral blood, taken from a patient treated with photon-based radiotherapy. These receptors were collected from a man in his sixties with pancreatic cancer. Both conserved end residues are part of each CDR3. D genes are given only for firm matches. Part of the rows lack a size; the others show once, few, many or a class for expanded clones.

j_call	clone_size	v_call	d_call	cdr3_nt	cdr3_aa
TRBJ2-5	.	TRBV4-2	.	TGTGCCAGCAGCCGCACCGGGGAGACCCAGTACTTC	CASSRTGETQYF
TRBJ1-2	.	TRBV27	.	TGTGCCAGCAGTTCAAACCTCGGGGGAGGAGACTATGGCTACACCTTC	CASSSNLGGGDYGYTF
TRBJ2-7	once	TRBV30	.	TGTGCCTGGAGTGTCGGGGGACTCGACGAGCAGTACTTC	CAWSVGGLDEQYF
TRBJ1-1	.	TRBV9	.	TGTGCCAGCAGCTCCGAAGGTGGGTGGACTGAAGCTTTCTTT	CASSSEGGWTEAFF
TRBJ1-3	.	TRBV30	.	TGTGCCTGGAGTACCGGGAGCCTCTCTGGAAACACCATATATTTT	CAWSTGSLSGNTIYF
TRBJ2-5	.	TRBV6-1	.	TGTGCCAGCAGTGAATCCGAGACCCAGTACTTC	CASSESETQYF
TRBJ1-4	.	TRBV6-1	.	TGTGCCAGCAGTGAAGCGCAATTCGGTTATCGGGGAAAAAAACTGTTTTTT	CASSEAQFGYRGKKLFF
TRBJ1-2	few	TRBV27	.	TGTGCCAGCAGCCCGGACGGTAACTATGGCTACACCTTC	CASSPDGNYGYTF
TRBJ1-3	.	TRBV2	.	TGTGCCAGCGAGGAGTCCGTTGGGCTCTCTGGAAACACCATATATTTT	CASEESVGLSGNTIYF
TRBJ1-1	.	TRBV15	.	TGTGCCACCAGCAGAGAAGGTACATCGAACACTGAAGCTTTCTTT	CATSREGTSNTEAFF
TRBJ2-3	.	TRBV4-3	.	TGCGCCAGCAGCCCCGGTGATTGGACAGATACGCAGTATTTT	CASSPGDWTDTQYF
TRBJ2-5	.	TRBV5-1	.	TGCGCCAGCAGCTTGTTTTCGGCGAACGTTGGGCAAGAGACCCAGTACTTC	CASSLFSANVGQETQYF
TRBJ2-5	.	TRBV18	.	TGTGCCAGCTCGCCGGTCGTCGGTTTGGAGACCCAGTACTTC	CASSPVVGLETQYF
TRBJ1-5	.	TRBV30	.	TGTGCCTGGAGTTGGACAGTGGCCAATCAGCCCCAGCATTTT	CAWSWTVANQPQHF
TRBJ2-2	.	TRBV9	.	TGTGCCAGCAGCCCCCTCTTTGCACGTGGCGGGGAGCTGTTTTTT	CASSPLFARGGELFF
TRBJ1-2	few	TRBV7-9	TRBD1	TGTGCCAGCAGCCTGACAGGGAATGGCTACACCTTC	CASSLTGNGYTF
TRBJ1-1	.	TRBV7-6	.	TGTGCCAGCAGCCCCGACACGTACCCGAACACTGAAGCTTTCTTT	CASSPDTYPNTEAFF
TRBJ1-1	.	TRBV7-2	.	TGTGCCAGCAGCGTATATCAGGGAGCTGAAGCTTTCTTT	CASSVYQGAEAFF
TRBJ2-7	.	TRBV5-4	TRBD1	TGTGCCAGCAGCATGAACAGGGGACCCTACGAGCAGTACTTC	CASSMNRGPYEQYF
TRBJ1-2	.	TRBV6-5	.	TGTGCCAGCAGTTACGGAGGGGGGGATGGCTACACCTTC	CASSYGGGDGYTF
TRBJ2-7	.	TRBV10-2	TRBD2	TGCGCCAGCAGTGAACTAGCGGATTACGAGCAGTACTTC	CASSELADYEQYF
TRBJ1-1	once	TRBV4-2	.	TGTGCCAGCAGCCAAACACAGAACACTGAAGCTTTCTTT	CASSQTQNTEAFF
TRBJ2-3	.	TRBV30	.	TGTGCCTGGAGTGAGTTTAGCACAGATACGCAGTATTTT	CAWSEFSTDTQYF
TRBJ2-1	.	TRBV7-3	TRBD1	TGTGCCAGCAGCTCACCGGGACAGTACAATGAGCAGTTCTTC	CASSSPGQYNEQFF
TRBJ2-5	.	TRBV7-9	TRBD1	TGTGCCAGCAGCTTAGGACAGGGGTGGGAGACCCAGTACTTC	CASSLGQGWETQYF
TRBJ1-5	medium-sized	TRBV21-1	.	TGTGCCAGCAAGAAAAGGGACCATAGCAATCAGCCCCAGCATTTT	CASKKRDHSNQPQHF
TRBJ1-4	.	TRBV6-1	.	TGTGCCAGCAGTGAGTCTGGACAGCAATATGAAAAACTGTTTTTT	CASSESGQQYEKLFF
TRBJ2-1	.	TRBV19	.	TGTGCCAGTAGTCGGGGTTTCACCTACAATGAGCAGTTCTTC	CASSRGFTYNEQFF
TRBJ2-7	.	TRBV4-3	TRBD2	TGCGCCAGCAGCCAAGGGGGGGGTCCCTTCGACGAGCAGTACTTC	CASSQGGGPFDEQYF
TRBJ1-6	.	TRBV18	.	TGTGCCAGCTCTCTACGCACAGGGCGTGGGAATAATTCACCCCTCCACTTT	CASSLRTGRGNNSPLHF
TRBJ1-2	.	TRBV29-1	TRBD1	TGCAGCGTTCAGGGACAGGGGTCAAGAAGCTATGGCTACACCTTC	CSVQGQGSRSYGYTF
TRBJ1-5	.	TRBV12-5	TRBD1	TGTGCTAGTGCCAGGGGGGATAAGAACCAGCCCCAGCATTTT	CASARGDKNQPQHF
TRBJ1-4	.	TRBV13	.	TGTGCCAGCAGCTTAGCCGGCTCTCGATCGACACCTGGGAATGAAAAACTGTTTTTT	CASSLAGSRSTPGNEKLFF
TRBJ2-3	.	TRBV5-4	.	TGTGCCAGCAGCGGAACGGGACTGCTCTCGAAGCAGTATTTT	CASSGTGLLSKQYF
TRBJ1-2	.	TRBV29-1	.	TGCAGCGGGGGGAGTAGGGGGGCCGGGTATGGCTACACCTTC	CSGGSRGAGYGYTF
TRBJ2-1	once	TRBV13	TRBD2	TGTGCCAGCAGCTCGGATAGCGGGGGGGAAATATCCTACAATGAGCAGTTCTTC	CASSSDSGGEISYNEQFF
TRBJ1-5	.	TRBV19	.	TGTGCCAGTACCCGAGGACAGATAGAGCCCCAGCATTTT	CASTRGQIEPQHF